This passage covers 17 T cell receptor beta chains from one sample sequenced in a study of OX40 agonist ivuxolimab in advanced cancers. Using immunoSEQ multiplex PCR, the repertoire was profiled, and TCRdb retains in-frame clones only, with some absent. This sample has tens of thousands of clones; 75% to 90% occur once, and the top ten carry about 11%. Sequencing used CD4+ or CD8+ T cells sorted from blood, obtained in a trial of the OX40 agonist ivuxolimab. These receptors all stem from an adult with an advanced solid tumor such as melanoma, head and neck, liver or kidney cancer.

This clone occurred once. The V call is TRBV18, the J call TRBJ1-4; D call uncertain. The V gene's germline CDR1 is KGHSH and CDR2 LQKENI. V was pared by 1 base and J by 2 bases, with 14 bases between. CDR3 length equals 17 residues. The CDR3 DNA reads TGTGCCAGCTCACCACTGACCCTAGGTGGGACTAATGAAAAACTGTTTTTT. Its translation is CASSPLTLGGTNEKLFF.

This clone occurred a few times. The rearrangement links TRBV5-5 to TRBJ2-1; 7 positions match TRBD2. The V gene end was trimmed by 6 bases and the J gene end by 3 bases; junction bases not matched to a gene: 15. CDR3 length: 17 amino acids. Germline CDR1 SGHKS, CDR2 YYEKEE (reference sequence). CDR3 sequence (DNA): TGTGCCAGCACGACAAAAACGGGGGGTCAAGGCTACAATGAGCAGTTCTTC. It translates to CASTTKTGGQGYNEQFF.

The J gene is TRBJ2-5, the V gene TRBV6-6; 8 bases align to TRBD1. This CDR3 comprises 15 residues. With 6 bases clipped from V and 5 bases from J, the junction kept 11 bases outside the gene matches. Germline CDR1 MNHNY, CDR2 SVGAGI (reference sequence). DNA for the CDR3: TGTGCCAGCAGCCTCGCCGGACAGGGTTGGGAGACCCAGTACTTC. Protein: CASSLAGQGWETQYF.

This clone was counted a few times. The V and J genes are TRBV5-8 and TRBJ1-2; TRBD1 is a possible D gene (5 bases). V lost 0 bases, J lost 3 bases, and 9 bases lay in between. The CDR3 has 14 amino acids. Germline lookup yields CDR1 SGHTS and CDR2 YDEGEE. CDR3: CASSLAGGDYGYTF. CDR3 DNA sequence: TGTGCCAGCAGCTTGGCCGGGGGTGACTATGGCTACACCTTC.

This rearrangement joins TRBV28 to TRBJ2-6; D is unresolved. Trimming took 8 bases from V and 0 from J, leaving 8 bases between them. This CDR3 region has 14 residues. Germline V gene data show CDR1 as MDHEN and CDR2 as SYDVKM. The CDR3 is CASQRSSGANVLTF. CDR3 bases: TGTGCCAGCCAGAGAAGCTCTGGGGCCAACGTCCTGACTTTC.

The CDR3 DNA follows: TGTGCCAGCAGCGGGGACAGATCACCCCTCCACTTT. Its translation is CASSGDRSPLHF. The chain recombines TRBV9 with TRBJ1-6; 7 positions agree with TRBD1. Looked up from germline, CDR1 is SGDLS and CDR2 is YYNGEE. This CDR3 has 12 amino acids. Trimming removed 3 bases from V and 10 bases from J; junction bases left unmatched: 1.

The chain combines TRBV19 with TRBJ1-3; no reliable D call. Germline assignment: CDR1 LNHDA and CDR2 SQIVND (reference sequence). CDR3 length equals 13 residues. V lost 3 bases, J lost 4 bases, and 7 bases lay in between. The CDR3, as DNA: TGTGCCAGTAGTATGCGGCCAGGAAACACCATATATTTT. Translated, it gives CASSMRPGNTIYF.

This clone was counted a single time. J is TRBJ2-3 and V is TRBV4-2; TRBD1 might be the D (8 bases). V lost 4 bases to trimming and J lost 8 bases, with 16 bases between them. Germline V gives CDR1 LGHNA, CDR2 YNFKEQ. The CDR3 length is 14 residues. Here the CDR3 DNA reads TGTGCCAGCAGCCGCCTGACAGGGGAGGGTACGCAGTATTTT. The encoded protein is CASSRLTGEGTQYF.

This clone has a handful of counts. This chain connects TRBV20-1 to TRBJ2-5; D is unresolved. This CDR3 is 10 amino acids long. Germline V gene sequence: CDR1 DFQATT, CDR2 SNEGSKA (reference sequence). V was cut by 7 bases and J by 4 bases, with 7 bases left in between. CDR3 sequence: CSVGRETQYF. The CDR3 region has the DNA TGCAGTGTCGGAAGAGAGACCCAGTACTTC.

This chain joins TRBV30 and TRBJ2-2; D is possibly TRBD1 (6 bases). The length of the CDR3 is 13 residues. Trimming pared 1 base from V and 5 bases from J, leaving 8 bases between. Germline loops: CDR1 GTSNPN, CDR2 SVGIG (reference sequence). DNA for the CDR3: TGTGCCTGGAGTGAACAGGGAACCGGGGAGCTGTTTTTT. Protein sequence: CAWSEQGTGELFF. The full variable domain, its missing parts supplied by reference TRBV30 and TRBJ2-2, is SQTIHQWPATLVQPVGSPLSLECTVEGTSNPNLYWYRQAAGRGLQLLFYSVGIGQISSEVPQNLSASRPQDRQFILSSKKLLLSDSGFYLCAWSEQGTGELFFGEGSRLTVL.

This chain connects TRBV10-3 to TRBJ2-7, with TRBD1 matching 9 bases. Per germline, CDR1 ENHRY and CDR2 SYGVKD. Trimming cost V 6 bases and J 5 bases; bases outside gene matches: 5. This CDR3 is 13 amino acids long. The chain's CDR3 is CAIRPGQGDEQYF. DNA of the CDR3: TGTGCCATCAGGCCGGGACAGGGCGACGAGCAGTACTTC.

This rearrangement joins TRBV6-6 to TRBJ1-5; TRBD1 might be the D (6 bases). There are 15 residues in the CDR3. Germline CDR1 MNHNY, CDR2 SVGAGI (reference sequence). V was shortened by 0 bases and J by 4 bases, with 10 bases between the two germline ends. In nucleotides, the CDR3 is TGTGCCAGCAGTTACTCGTCACAGGGAAATCAGCCCCAGCATTTT. As protein: CASSYSSQGNQPQHF.

This clone was counted only a few times. V gene TRBV6-1 combines with J gene TRBJ1-5; D gene ambiguous. The CDR3 contains 13 residues. Germline values: CDR1 MNHNS, CDR2 SASEGT. Trimming stripped 5 bases from V and 1 base from J, with 6 bases between. CDR3 sequence: CASSIGSNQPQHF. CDR3 DNA: TGTGCCAGCAGTATTGGCAGCAATCAGCCCCAGCATTTT.

This clone was seen once. The chain couples TRBV28 to TRBJ2-6; 7 bases map to TRBD2. Germline CDR1 MDHEN, CDR2 SYDVKM. The CDR3 runs to 17 residues. V trimming: 4 bases; J trimming: 1 base; junction bases outside the gene matches: 7. The chain's CDR3 is CASSSPGEGSGANVLTF. Written as DNA, the CDR3 is TGTGCCAGCAGTTCCCCCGGGGAGGGGTCTGGGGCCAACGTCCTGACTTTC.

J is TRBJ2-1 and V is TRBV10-1; D ambiguous. This CDR3 region has 13 residues. Germline CDR1 and CDR2: WNHNN and SYGVQD (reference sequence). Trimming took 3 bases from V and 8 from J, leaving 11 bases between them. For the CDR3, the DNA is TGCGCCAGCAGTGACCCGGGCGTCGATGAGCAGTTCTTC. Translating gives CASSDPGVDEQFF.

The V and J genes are TRBV2 and TRBJ1-1; 7 bases agree with TRBD1. The CDR3 runs 14 residues. Trimming took 6 bases from V and 1 from J; bases not matched to a gene: 5. CDR1 and CDR2 (germline): SNHLY, FYNNEI. The CDR3 nucleotides read TGTGCCAGCAGCTTAGGGGGCAAGAACACTGAAGCTTTCTTT. This translates into CASSLGGKNTEAFF. The full variable domain, in which reference TRBV2 and TRBJ1-1 provide the parts outside the CDR3, is EPEVTQTPSHQVTQMGQEVILRCVPISNHLYFYWYRQILGQKVEFLVSFYNNEISEKSEIFDDQFSVERPDGSNFTLKIRSTKLEDSAMYFCASSLGGKNTEAFFGQGTRLTVV.

The rearrangement joins TRBV18 to TRBJ1-1; TRBD1 agrees at 7 bases. This CDR3 has 14 residues. Unmatched junction bases numbered 3, after V lost 4 bases and J lost 1 base. Germline V lookup: CDR1 KGHSH, CDR2 LQKENI. CDR3 coding DNA: TGTGCCAGCTCACTTCGACAGGGGAACACTGAAGCTTTCTTT. Its translation: CASSLRQGNTEAFF.